These 19 T cell receptor beta chains were sequenced from one sample in a study of T cells in Graves' hyperthyroidism and ophthalmopathy. TCR beta CDR3 region amplification was performed from RNA transcripts. RT-PCR in the first round (using the HTBI primer set) targeted the TCR CDR3. Each CDR3 protein is one row after TCRdb ran MiXCR on the multiplex PCR reads. This table holds over 550,000 distinct CDR3 sequences, 15% to 20% found once. Sequencing was carried out using blood. The receptors shown here come from a woman aged 18-30 years with Graves' hyperthyroidism.

This clonotype came up many times. The chain links TRBV7-2 to TRBJ1-5; D is ambiguous. Germline V gene sequence: CDR1 SGHTA, CDR2 FQGNSA. Trimming took off 6 bases at V and 7 bases at J, with 10 bases between the two ends. The CDR3 is 12 amino acids. The CDR3 region is CASSRVGQPQHF. The CDR3 nucleotides are TGTGCCAGCAGTCGGGTGGGACAGCCCCAGCATTTT.

This clonotype has at least ten counts. The chain employs TRBV6-5 and TRBJ1-4; D is undetermined. CDR1 is MNHEY and CDR2 is SVGAGI in the germline V gene. Trimming pared 4 bases from V and 0 bases from J, leaving 9 bases between. There are 15 residues in the CDR3. CDR3 sequence (DNA): TGTGCCAGCAGTTTTTCCGTAGCAACTAATGAAAAACTGTTTTTT. Residues: CASSFSVATNEKLFF.

The V and J genes are TRBV2 and TRBJ2-2; D not resolved. This CDR3 has 12 amino acids. Trimming pared 6 bases from V and 4 bases from J, leaving 6 bases between. Looked up from germline, CDR1 is SNHLY and CDR2 is FYNNEI. CDR3 amino acids: CASRKSTGELFF. The CDR3 nucleotides are TGTGCCAGCAGGAAAAGCACCGGGGAGCTGTTTTTT. The full variable domain, in which reference TRBV2 and TRBJ2-2 provide the parts outside the CDR3, is EPEVTQTPSHQVTQMGQEVILRCVPISNHLYFYWYRQILGQKVEFLVSFYNNEISEKSEIFDDQFSVERPDGSNFTLKIRSTKLEDSAMYFCASRKSTGELFFGEGSRLTVL.

The chain joins TRBV9 to TRBJ1-4; D ambiguous. With 0 bases removed from V and 0 bases from J, the gap between germline ends came to 12 bases. The length of the CDR3 is 17 residues. Germline values: CDR1 SGDLS, CDR2 YYNGEE. The CDR3, as DNA: TGTGCCAGCAGCGTAGCCCCGGTGGGGTCAACTAATGAAAAACTGTTTTTT. Its translation is CASSVAPVGSTNEKLFF. The entire variable domain, with the rest obtained from reference TRBV9 and TRBJ1-4, is as follows: DSGVTQTPKHLITATGQRVTLRCSPRSGDLSVYWYQQSLDQGLQFLIQYYNGEERAKGNILERFSAQQFPDLHSELNLSSLELGDSALYFCASSVAPVGSTNEKLFFGSGTQLSVL.

The chain joins TRBV5-8 to TRBJ2-5, with 7 nucleotides matching TRBD2. The germline V gene has CDR1 SGHTS and CDR2 YDEGEE. This CDR3 has 15 amino acids. Unmatched junction bases numbered 3, after V lost 0 bases and J lost 1 base. The CDR3 reads CASSLAGTIQETQYF. CDR3 bases: TGTGCCAGCAGCTTGGCCGGGACTATCCAAGAGACCCAGTACTTC.

This clonotype was observed many times. The chain uses TRBV7-2 and TRBJ2-7, with 10 nucleotides matching TRBD1. The CDR3 covers 15 residues. Germline CDR1 and CDR2: SGHTA and FQGNSA. The V and J ends lost 7 bases and 3 bases, in that order; junction bases with no gene match: 9. CDR3 nucleotide sequence: TGTGCCAGCAACGGCCGGGACAGGGGAGTCTACGAGCAGTACTTC. Encoded protein: CASNGRDRGVYEQYF.

CDR3 amino acids: CASSLGAGGGPKDHEQYF. Here the CDR3 DNA reads TGCGCCAGCAGCTTGGGTGCGGGAGGAGGCCCTAAGGACCACGAGCAGTACTTC. The chain couples TRBV5-1 to TRBJ2-7; TRBD2 agrees at 8 bases. This CDR3 region has 18 residues. Germline V CDR1 and CDR2: SGHRS, YFSETQ. V gave up 0 bases and J gave up 5 bases; unmatched junction bases: 16.

This clonotype occurred a few times. V and J are TRBV20-1 and TRBJ2-2, with 8 bases that match TRBD1. Germline-derived CDR1 and CDR2 are DFQATT and SNEGSKA (reference sequence). The ends lost 5 bases at V and 9 bases at J; junction bases unmatched: 8. This CDR3 contains 13 residues. The CDR3 DNA is TGCAGTGCTCGGACAGGGCGGGCTAGGGAGCTGTTTTTT. Its translation is CSARTGRARELFF.

This clonotype came up many times. The rearrangement uses TRBV11-2 and TRBJ2-1; D remains ambiguous. The CDR3 is 14 amino acids. The V and J ends lost 1 base and 6 bases respectively, with 10 bases between them. CDR1 and CDR2 (germline): SGHAT, FQNNGV. The CDR3 loop is CASSLGLFANEQFF. The CDR3 DNA follows: TGTGCCAGCAGCTTAGGGCTATTCGCCAATGAGCAGTTCTTC.

This clonotype occurred many times. The chain has TRBV6-1 and TRBJ2-7, with D perhaps assigned TRBD1 or TRBD2 (5 bases each). The V gene's germline CDR1 is MNHNS and CDR2 SASEGT. CDR3 length equals 14 residues. Trimming shortened V by 5 bases and J by 6 bases, and 17 bases separated the two germline ends. This chain's CDR3 is CASSLSQGEREQYF. The CDR3 bases are TGTGCCAGCAGTCTGTCCCAGGGAGAGCGCGAGCAGTACTTC.

This clonotype was detected a few times. J is TRBJ2-5 and V is TRBV5-6; 13 bases map to TRBD2. CDR3 size: 17 residues. Looked up from germline, CDR1 is SGHDT and CDR2 is YYEEEE. After removal of 4 bases from V and 4 bases from J, the junction contained 10 bases not matched to a gene. CDR3: CASSALAGGPSGETQYF. The DNA of the CDR3 is TGTGCCAGCAGCGCACTAGCGGGAGGGCCCTCGGGAGAGACCCAGTACTTC.

V usage is TRBV6-2 or TRBV6-3 and J usage is TRBJ2-3; the D call may be TRBD1 or TRBD2 (6 bases each). The CDR3 runs 18 residues. Germline V gene lookup returns CDR1 MNHEY and CDR2 SVGEGT. V lost 0 bases and J 1 base, leaving 17 bases between the germline ends. The CDR3 region is CASSYSTGSGGGTDTQYF. CDR3 coding DNA: TGTGCCAGCAGTTACTCGACTGGTTCCGGGGGCGGCACAGATACGCAGTATTTT.

This clonotype was counted a single time. The rearrangement links TRBV20-1 to TRBJ1-2; D not certain. Germline V CDR1 and CDR2: DFQATT, SNEGSKA (reference sequence). V was shortened by 6 bases and J by 2 bases, with 13 bases between the two germline ends. The CDR3 covers 13 residues. Here the CDR3 reads CSADSGKNYGYTF. The DNA for the CDR3 is TGCAGTGCCGATTCTGGAAAGAACTATGGCTACACCTTC.

This chain joins TRBV7-9 and TRBJ2-7; TRBD1 agrees at 7 bases. V was clipped by 4 bases and J by 4 bases; unmatched bases: 16. CDR1 is SEHNR, CDR2 FQNEAQ, per germline (reference sequence). The CDR3 contains 17 residues. The CDR3 here is CASSSTRLRTGLYEQYF. CDR3 DNA: TGTGCCAGCAGCTCGACCCGCCTCCGGACAGGACTTTACGAGCAGTACTTC. The whole variable domain, filled in from reference TRBV7-9 and TRBJ2-7, reads DTGVSQNPRHKITKRGQNVTFRCDPISEHNRLYWYRQTLGQGPEFLTYFQNEAQLEKSRLLSDRFSAERPKGSFSTLEIQRTEQGDSAMYLCASSSTRLRTGLYEQYFGPGTRLTVT.

The chain recombines TRBV20-1 with TRBJ1-2, with no clear D. Germline loops: CDR1 DFQATT, CDR2 SNEGSKA (reference sequence). Deletions cut 0 bases from V and 3 bases from J, with 8 bases between. The CDR3 runs to 13 residues. The CDR3, as DNA: TGCAGTGCTAGAGAACAGTCTTACTATGGCTACACCTTC. The encoded protein is CSAREQSYYGYTF.

The CDR3 loop is CASSRLAGEGTDTQYF. The DNA for the CDR3 is TGTGCCAGCAGCCGACTAGCGGGAGAGGGCACAGATACGCAGTATTTT. V usage is TRBV6-1 and J usage is TRBJ2-3; 12 positions match TRBD2. Trimming removed 6 bases from V and 1 base from J; junction bases left unmatched: 5. The CDR3 totals 16 residues. Germline V gives CDR1 MNHNS, CDR2 SASEGT.

At least ten counts were recorded for this clonotype. CDR3 coding DNA: TGTGCCAGCAGTAGGGGGACAACCAACTATGGCTACACCTTC. It encodes CASSRGTTNYGYTF. The chain has TRBV27 and TRBJ1-2; perhaps TRBD1 as D (6 bases). Trimming stripped 5 bases from V and 2 bases from J, with 12 bases between. Per the germline V gene, CDR1 is MNHEY and CDR2 is SMNVEV (reference sequence). The length of the CDR3 is 14 residues.

There are many counts of this clonotype. The V and J genes are TRBV20-1 and TRBJ2-5, with 12 nucleotides matching TRBD2. Germline V gene data show CDR1 as DFQATT and CDR2 as SNEGSKA (reference sequence). Trimming at V came to 7 bases and at J to 3 bases, leaving 9 bases not matched to a gene. This CDR3 spans 15 amino acids. In DNA form, the CDR3 reads TGCAGTGTGGTGACTAGCGGGAGCGGGAAAGAGACCCAGTACTTC. This translates into CSVVTSGSGKETQYF.

This chain connects TRBV12-3 or TRBV12-4 to TRBJ2-2; 7 nucleotides align to TRBD1. The CDR3 has 14 amino acids. The ends lost 6 bases at V and 5 bases at J; junction bases unmatched: 6. This chain's CDR3 is CASSETGLTGELFF. In DNA form, the CDR3 reads TGTGCCAGCAGCGAGACAGGGTTGACCGGGGAGCTGTTTTTT.